This entry concerns a single T cell receptor (beta chain). Pregnant or lactating patients were excluded, as were those with uncontrolled infection or other autoimmune disease. This record belongs to a study of T cells in Graves' hyperthyroidism and ophthalmopathy. Trimming took 0 bases from V and 5 from J, leaving 9 bases between them. The CDR3 is made up of 14 amino acids. CDR1 MRHNA and CDR2 SNTAGT come from the germline V gene. There were TCR beta CDR3 regions amplified from RNA transcripts. Using the HTBI primer set, a first-round RT-PCR was run on the TCR CDR3. TCRdb used MiXCR to reprocess the multiplex PCR reads, holding one entry per CDR3 protein. Of roughly 500,000 distinct CDR3 sequences in the sample, roughly 15% were seen once.

The chain uses TRBV6-4 and TRBJ2-3; D is possibly TRBD1 or TRBD2 (5 bases each). The clonotype originates from a woman aged 25 to 45 with Graves' ophthalmopathy. Sequences were obtained from blood. The CDR3 spells CASSDSKRGDTQYF. The CDR3 nucleotides read TGTGCCAGCAGTGACTCGAAGAGGGGAGATACGCAGTATTTT.